The sequence of this TCR beta chain was determined in a study of T cells in Graves' hyperthyroidism and ophthalmopathy. Findings of the study overall: Ophthalmopathy was distinguished from stable hyperthyroidism by 13 V-J signatures. Also found in blood were most expanded thyroid clonotypes above 0.001.

This clonotype was counted at least ten times. The antigen is not known. Regions amplified from RNA transcripts were the TCR beta CDR3 regions. The study used the HTBI primer set for a first-round RT-PCR of the TCR CDR3. TCRdb processed the multiplex PCR reads anew with MiXCR; each CDR3 protein has one entry. In the table there are around 380,000 distinct CDR3 sequences, roughly 12% of which are singletons. CDR1 and CDR2 from the germline V gene are SGHTA and FQGNSA. The ends were cut back, 4 bases at V and 6 bases at J, with 11 bases in the middle. The length of the CDR3 is 13 residues. The genes are TRBV7-2 and TRBJ2-3; no reliable D call. The sequencing sample was made of blood. The receptor was derived from a man between 25 and 39 years old with Graves' hyperthyroidism that later progressed to Graves' ophthalmopathy. The CDR3 loop reads CASSSSFTDTQYF. CDR3 DNA: TGTGCCAGCAGCTCTTCGTTTACCGATACGCAGTATTTT.